The T cell receptor beta chain described here comes from a study of cytomegalovirus exposure and HLA in healthy donors. About the research overall: In a previous analysis, 100 million to 140 million unique TCR beta sequences were found from some 180 million T cells. Membership in the Caucasian-associated ancestry cluster was found for around 85% of about 430 genotyped donors.

V was pared by 4 bases and J by 5 bases, with 11 bases between. The CDR3 loop spans 13 amino acids. From germline, CDR1 is LGHNA and CDR2 YNFKEQ. PCR amplification relied on 60 Vbeta primers (plus 13 Jbeta primers). Original methodology: As a later analysis found, there were 70 million to 90 million unique TCR beta chains, of which 8.5 million to 13 million were shared. TCRdb's table, derived via immunoSEQ multiplex PCR, lists solely in-frame clones and lacks some. V and J calls plus clone size are reproduced from that table; the DNA served to infer D and trimming. The sample has under 200,000 clones, over 75% seen once. Each donor was healthy, and each was a bone marrow donor.

This receptor was identified in a man in his sixties in good health and CMV-seronegative. Sequencing was carried out using PBMCs. The genes are TRBV4-2 and TRBJ2-5; D perhaps matches TRBD2 (5 bases). The DNA for the CDR3 is TGTGCCAGCAGCCTACAACGAGGGGAGACCCAGTACTTC. Residues: CASSLQRGETQYF.